The 15 T cell receptor beta chains given below trace back to one sample, sequenced in a study of blood T cell repertoires in COVID-19. Only in-frame clones appear in the TCRdb table, and some are missing; sequencing was by immunoSEQ multiplex PCR. Of some 350,000 clones detected, over 70% appear once; the ten largest clones hold more than 5%. The sample comprised peripheral blood. Source of these receptors: a woman in her fifties or sixties with COVID-19, enrolled during active disease.

This chain links TRBV5-1 with TRBJ2-1; D possibly corresponds to TRBD2 (6 bases). The germline V gene has CDR1 SGHRS and CDR2 YFSETQ. Trimming shortened V by 4 bases and J by 12 bases, and 23 bases separated the two germline ends. This CDR3 is 15 amino acids long. The CDR3 loop is CASSNASGAVYGQFF. Here the CDR3 DNA reads TGCGCCAGCAGCAACGCTTCGGGAGCTGTTTATGGGCAGTTCTTC.

The chain carries TRBV18 and TRBJ2-7; a possible D gene is TRBD1 (5 bases). With 0 bases removed from V and 0 bases from J, the gap between germline ends came to 9 bases. The CDR3 length is 15 residues. Germline V gene lookup returns CDR1 KGHSH and CDR2 LQKENI. The CDR3 spells CASSPPRQPSYEQYF. CDR3 sequence (DNA): TGTGCCAGCTCACCACCGCGACAGCCCTCCTACGAGCAGTACTTC.

This chain joins TRBV5-5 and TRBJ1-1; 9 nucleotides line up with TRBD1. Per the germline V gene, CDR1 is SGHKS and CDR2 is YYEKEE (reference sequence). This CDR3 contains 15 residues. Trimming cost V 7 bases and J 4 bases; bases outside gene matches: 11. The CDR3 bases are TGTGCCAGCGCCGCCGGTACAGGGGGCGGCACTGAAGCTTTCTTT. Protein product: CASAAGTGGGTEAFF.

The genes are TRBV18 and TRBJ1-3; the match to TRBD1 covers 9 bases. Germline assignment: CDR1 KGHSH and CDR2 LQKENI. The CDR3 spans 16 residues. V trimming: 3 bases; J trimming: 4 bases; junction bases outside the gene matches: 7. CDR3 coding DNA: TGTGCCAGCTCACCCGGGACAGGGCAAATCGGAAACACCATATATTTT. Protein product: CASSPGTGQIGNTIYF.

This rearrangement joins TRBV7-3 to TRBJ2-6; D perhaps matches TRBD2 (5 bases). The V end was cut by 5 bases, the J end by 3 bases, with 8 bases between. CDR3 length: 14 amino acids. The germline CDR1 and CDR2 sequences are SGHTA and FQGTGA. DNA of the CDR3: TGTGCCAGCAGCGGAGGCGGTGGGGCCAACGTCCTGACTTTC. The encoded protein is CASSGGGGANVLTF.

The chain employs TRBV11-2 and TRBJ2-5; TRBD1 is a possible D gene (6 bases). The germline gives CDR1 SGHAT, CDR2 FQNNGV. The CDR3 covers 13 residues. Trimming stripped 5 bases from V and 4 bases from J, with 11 bases between. The CDR3: CASSQDRRETQYF. The CDR3 DNA sequence: TGTGCCAGCAGCCAAGACAGGCGAGAGACCCAGTACTTC.

This chain's CDR3 is CASNLAGANTGELFF. CDR3 nucleotide sequence: TGTGCCAGCAACCTAGCGGGGGCGAACACCGGGGAGCTGTTTTTT. V gene TRBV6-5 combines with J gene TRBJ2-2; 10 bases map to TRBD2. Germline-derived CDR1 and CDR2 are MNHEY and SVGAGI. V shed 7 bases, J shed 0 bases, and the junction held 2 bases outside the gene matches. This CDR3 has 15 amino acids.

In its sample, this clone was seen once. The chain links TRBV7-2 to TRBJ1-3, with D tentatively TRBD1 (6 bases). Per the germline V gene, CDR1 is SGHTA and CDR2 is FQGNSA. The length of the CDR3 is 15 residues. V lost 2 bases to trimming and J lost 0 bases, with 8 bases between them. The CDR3 sequence is CASSLQGPSGNTIYF. For the CDR3, the DNA is TGTGCCAGCAGCTTACAGGGGCCCTCTGGAAACACCATATATTTT.

A note on this clone: The junction shows a germline mismatch at one end, possibly a read error. For the CDR3, the DNA is TGTGCCAGCTGTTTACAGGGGGCTATTTGTCAGCCCCAGCATTTT. Protein: CASCLQGAICQPQHF. The chain uses TRBV27 and TRBJ1-5, with 9 bases identical to TRBD1. Germline CDR1 is MNHEY and CDR2 is SMNVEV (reference sequence). The CDR3 length is 15 residues.

The V and J genes are TRBV7-2 and TRBJ2-1; D is possibly TRBD1 (5 bases). The V end lost 3 bases, the J end lost 12 bases, and 9 bases lay between the germline ends. The CDR3 is made up of 11 amino acids. Germline CDR1 SGHTA, CDR2 FQGNSA. CDR3 DNA: TGTGCCAGCAGCTTTGGGGCAGGGCAGTTCTTC. Residues: CASSFGAGQFF.

This clone was picked up one time. The J gene is TRBJ2-1, the V gene TRBV4-3, with D possibly TRBD1 on 6 matching bases. Germline values: CDR1 LGHNA, CDR2 YSLEER. The CDR3 runs 15 residues. The V gene lost 4 bases and the J gene lost 4 bases, with 14 bases spanning the gap. In DNA, the CDR3 is TGCGCCAGCAGCCCAAATGACAGGACGTACAATGAGCAGTTCTTC. Translated, it gives CASSPNDRTYNEQFF.

DNA for the CDR3: TGTGCCAGCTCACCCTCCCGTGGTAGCGGGAGTGCCGAGCAGTACTTC. The encoded protein is CASSPSRGSGSAEQYF. This sequence joins TRBV18 and TRBJ2-7, with TRBD2 identical over 9 bases. The germline V gene has CDR1 KGHSH and CDR2 LQKENI. V shed 3 bases and J 6 bases; nucleotides not matched to a gene: 12. The CDR3 runs to 16 residues.

The rearrangement links TRBV7-9 to TRBJ1-2, with 8 bases fitting TRBD1. Germline lookup yields CDR1 SEHNR and CDR2 FQNEAQ (reference sequence). This CDR3 has 12 amino acids. V was pared by 5 bases and J by 5 bases, with 1 base of the junction left unmatched. The chain's CDR3 is CASSGQGYGYTF. The CDR3 DNA reads as TGTGCCAGCAGCGGACAGGGTTATGGCTACACCTTC. The variable domain in full, with the rest retrieved from reference TRBV7-9 and TRBJ1-2, is DTGVSQNPRHKITKRGQNVTFRCDPISEHNRLYWYRQTLGQGPEFLTYFQNEAQLEKSRLLSDRFSAERPKGSFSTLEIQRTEQGDSAMYLCASSGQGYGYTFGSGTRLTVV.

The chain uses TRBV6-6 and TRBJ2-3, with D perhaps TRBD2 (6 bases). The V and J ends lost 6 bases and 3 bases respectively, with 19 bases between them. CDR3 length: 16 residues. Germline CDR1 MNHNY, CDR2 SVGAGI (reference sequence). The CDR3 here is CASSSARRAGTDTQYF. CDR3 nucleotide sequence: TGTGCCAGCAGCTCCGCGCGGAGGGCCGGGACAGATACGCAGTATTTT.

The chain links TRBV30 to TRBJ2-7; 8 bases are shared with TRBD1. The CDR3 is made up of 15 amino acids. In germline, CDR1 is GTSNPN, CDR2 SVGIG (reference sequence). Trimming cost V 0 bases and J 4 bases; bases outside gene matches: 8. This CDR3 reads CAWSVPGRGLYEQYF. CDR3 nucleotide sequence: TGTGCCTGGAGTGTACCGGGCAGGGGGCTTTACGAGCAGTACTTC.